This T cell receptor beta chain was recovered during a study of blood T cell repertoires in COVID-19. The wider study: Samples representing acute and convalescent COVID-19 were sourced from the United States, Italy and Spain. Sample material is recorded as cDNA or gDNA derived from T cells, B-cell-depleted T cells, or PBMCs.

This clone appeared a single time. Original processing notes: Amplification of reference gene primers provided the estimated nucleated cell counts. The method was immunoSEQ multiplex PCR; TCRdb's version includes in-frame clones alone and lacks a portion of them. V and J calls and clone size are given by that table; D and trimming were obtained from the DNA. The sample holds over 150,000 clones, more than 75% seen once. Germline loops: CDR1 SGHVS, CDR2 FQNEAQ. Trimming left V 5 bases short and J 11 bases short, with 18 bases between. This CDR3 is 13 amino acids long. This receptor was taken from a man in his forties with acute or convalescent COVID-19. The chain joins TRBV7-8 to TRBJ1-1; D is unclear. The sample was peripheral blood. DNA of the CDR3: TGTGCCAGCAGCGAGGGCGGCGGAATAAGGGCTTTCTTT. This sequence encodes CASSEGGGIRAFF.